One sample yielded the 25 T cell receptor beta chains listed below, sequenced in a study of T cell responses to AZD1222 COVID-19 vaccine. The assay was immunoSEQ multiplex PCR, and TCRdb's table has in-frame clones only and misses some. The data contain about 140,000 clones, around 92% of them singletons. The input for sequencing was peripheral blood, taken on day 0 of AZD1222 vaccination. The receptor source for this set is an adult in good health.

The chain employs TRBV4-3 and TRBJ2-1, with D maybe TRBD2 (7 bases). V was cut by 0 bases and J by 9 bases, with 12 bases left in between. Per the germline V gene, CDR1 is LGHNA and CDR2 is YSLEER. CDR3 length equals 14 residues. CDR3 amino acids: CASSQELRGGEQFF. The CDR3 nucleotides are TGCGCCAGCAGCCAAGAACTTAGGGGGGGTGAGCAGTTCTTC.

This clone has a single count. V is TRBV7-9 and J is TRBJ1-2; D may be TRBD1 (6 bases). The V gene lost 1 base and the J gene lost 6 bases, with 15 bases spanning the gap. This CDR3 has 15 residues. Germline V gene lookup returns CDR1 SEHNR and CDR2 FQNEAQ (reference sequence). CDR3 nucleotides: TGTGCCAGCAGCTTAGAGCAGGGGACGGCGGATGGCTACACCTTC. It specifies CASSLEQGTADGYTF.

This clone showed up just once. The chain links TRBV19 to TRBJ1-6, with D tentatively TRBD1 (5 bases). Trimming took 4 bases from V and 4 from J, leaving 17 bases between them. Germline V gene data show CDR1 as LNHDA and CDR2 as SQIVND (reference sequence). The CDR3 sequence is 17 residues long. Written as DNA, the CDR3 is TGTGCCAGTAGTACGGGGCCTCCGAATACGTATAATTCACCCCTCCACTTT. Translation: CASSTGPPNTYNSPLHF.

The rearrangement links TRBV4-2 to TRBJ2-7; 8 bases match TRBD2. Germline CDR1 LGHNA, CDR2 YNFKEQ. V shed 3 bases and J 6 bases; nucleotides not matched to a gene: 19. The CDR3 runs 18 residues. The CDR3 sequence: CASSQEGLGLGRGTEQYF. In nucleotides, the CDR3 is TGTGCCAGCAGCCAGGAGGGACTAGGGTTGGGGAGAGGGACCGAGCAGTACTTC.

The chain combines TRBV3-1 (or the pseudogene TRBV3-2) with TRBJ2-5; D gene unclear. Trimming stripped 1 base from V and 6 bases from J, with 6 bases between. The CDR3 extends over 12 amino acids. Germline values: CDR1 LGHDT, CDR2 YNNKEL (reference sequence). The CDR3 bases are TGTGCCAGCAGCCAAGTTTATAAGACCCAGTACTTC. This encodes CASSQVYKTQYF.

V usage is TRBV3-1 (or the pseudogene TRBV3-2) and J usage is TRBJ1-3; D not certain. This CDR3 spans 16 amino acids. The V and J ends lost 2 bases and 2 bases respectively, with 13 bases between them. Germline values: CDR1 LGHDT, CDR2 YNNKEL (reference sequence). The CDR3 DNA sequence: TGTGCCAGCAGCCAACTCCCAGGTCAACCTGGAAACACCATATATTTT. Translating it yields CASSQLPGQPGNTIYF.

The rearrangement uses TRBV29-1 and TRBJ2-7; D is unresolved. Trimming removed 5 bases from V and 3 bases from J, with 14 bases in between. This CDR3 is built from 13 residues. Germline V gene lookup returns CDR1 SQVTM and CDR2 ANQGSEA. The CDR3 DNA is TGCAGCGTTTCGGACCCCCCAATCTACGAGCAGTACTTC. As protein: CSVSDPPIYEQYF.

The chain combines TRBV20-1 with TRBJ2-7; D is uncertain. Trimming pared 3 bases from V and 0 bases from J, leaving 9 bases between. The CDR3 runs to 13 residues. Germline CDR1 is DFQATT and CDR2 is SNEGSKA (reference sequence). The CDR3 nucleotides are TGCAGTGCTAGTGGGTCCGTCTCCTACGAGCAGTACTTC. Translating gives CSASGSVSYEQYF.

The chain is built from TRBV11-3 and TRBJ2-2; TRBD1 agrees at 7 bases. V gave up 5 bases and J gave up 0 bases; unmatched junction bases: 3. CDR3 size: 15 residues. Germline values: CDR1 SGHNT, CDR2 YENEEA. CDR3 DNA sequence: TGTGCCAGCAGCGCAGGGGGTCCGAACACCGGGGAGCTGTTTTTT. Translation: CASSAGGPNTGELFF.

The chain uses TRBV7-2 and TRBJ1-2, with 8 bases aligning to TRBD1. V lost 5 bases and J lost 4; bases outside the gene matches: 3. Germline V gives CDR1 SGHTA, CDR2 FQGNSA. This CDR3 region has 13 residues. The CDR3 coding sequence is TGTGCCAGCAGCCCGGACAGGGTCTATGGCTACACCTTC. Its protein is CASSPDRVYGYTF.

The chain has TRBV15 and TRBJ2-1; D call uncertain. The germline CDR1 and CDR2 sequences are LNHNV and YYDKDF (reference sequence). V was trimmed by 1 base and J by 7 bases, leaving 5 bases between them. The CDR3 totals 12 residues. In DNA form, the CDR3 reads TGTGCCACCAGCAGAGTCGGAAATGAGCAGTTCTTC. Translating it yields CATSRVGNEQFF.

The V call is TRBV6-6, the J call TRBJ2-3, with no clear D. The CDR3 is made up of 12 amino acids. From germline, CDR1 is MNHNY and CDR2 SVGAGI (reference sequence). The V gene lost 6 bases and the J gene lost 6 bases, with 10 bases spanning the gap. For the CDR3, the DNA is TGTGCCAGCAGCGTTTTGGCGGATACGCAGTATTTT. Protein: CASSVLADTQYF.

The V call is TRBV19, the J call TRBJ2-2; perhaps TRBD1 as D (6 bases). This CDR3 has 15 residues. The V gene lost 5 bases and the J gene lost 11 bases, with 21 bases spanning the gap. Germline lookup yields CDR1 LNHDA and CDR2 SQIVND (reference sequence). The CDR3 DNA reads TGTGCCAGTAGTGGTCAGGGACCAGTCGGGACAGAGCTGTTTTTT. This sequence encodes CASSGQGPVGTELFF. Full variable domain (rest looked up from reference TRBV19 and TRBJ2-2): DGGITQSPKYLFRKEGQNVTLSCEQNLNHDAMYWYRQDPGQGLRLIYYSQIVNDFQKGDIAEGYSVSREKKESFPLTVTSAQKNPTAFYLCASSGQGPVGTELFFGEGSRLTVL.

The chain is built from TRBV7-8 and TRBJ1-2; D unclear. In germline, CDR1 is SGHVS, CDR2 FQNEAQ. Trimming took 2 bases from V and 7 from J, leaving 14 bases between them. The CDR3 runs 14 residues. For the CDR3, the DNA is TGTGCCAGCAGCTTATACGAGGGCCCATCTGGCTACACCTTC. Its translation is CASSLYEGPSGYTF. The full variable domain, with the rest looked up from reference TRBV7-8 and TRBJ1-2, is GAGVSQSPRYKVAKRGQDVALRCDPISGHVSLFWYQQALGQGPEFLTYFQNEAQLDKSGLPSDRFFAERPEGSVSTLKIQRTQQEDSAVYLCASSLYEGPSGYTFGSGTRLTVV.

The chain links TRBV5-1 to TRBJ1-3, with D hard to call. From germline, CDR1 is SGHRS and CDR2 YFSETQ. V was shortened by 0 bases and J by 1 base, with 5 bases between the two germline ends. The CDR3 spans 14 residues. CDR3: CASSLVGSGNTIYF. For the CDR3, the DNA is TGCGCCAGCAGCTTGGTGGGTTCTGGAAACACCATATATTTT.

The count of this clone is one. This chain connects TRBV28 to TRBJ1-4, with D possibly matching TRBD1 (5 bases). The germline V and J ends were trimmed by 5 bases and 2 bases, with 15 bases remaining between them. This CDR3 is built from 16 residues. The germline CDR1 and CDR2 sequences are MDHEN and SYDVKM. CDR3 sequence: CASSAHGGNTNEKLFF. CDR3 DNA sequence: TGTGCCAGCAGTGCCCACGGGGGGAATACTAATGAAAAACTGTTTTTT.

The chain links TRBV7-9 to TRBJ1-6; no reliable D call. V was trimmed by 6 bases and J by 2 bases, leaving 8 bases between them. This CDR3 has 14 residues. CDR1 and CDR2 from the germline V gene are SEHNR and FQNEAQ (reference sequence). The DNA for the CDR3 is TGTGCCAGCAGTTTGACGGCCTATAATTCACCCCTCCACTTT. Its translation is CASSLTAYNSPLHF. Variable domain in full (rest from reference TRBV7-9 and TRBJ1-6): DTGVSQNPRHKITKRGQNVTFRCDPISEHNRLYWYRQTLGQGPEFLTYFQNEAQLEKSRLLSDRFSAERPKGSFSTLEIQRTEQGDSAMYLCASSLTAYNSPLHFGNGTRLTVT.

This chain uses TRBV28 with TRBJ2-6, with D possibly being TRBD1 (6 bases). With 6 bases removed from V and 4 bases from J, the gap between germline ends came to 10 bases. Germline V gene lookup returns CDR1 MDHEN and CDR2 SYDVKM. The CDR3 runs 14 residues. CDR3 in DNA: TGTGCCAGCAGCCCAGGGGCCGGGGCCAACGTCCTGACTTTC. Its translation is CASSPGAGANVLTF.

This rearrangement joins TRBV6-4 to TRBJ2-2, with D maybe TRBD2 (5 bases). V was shortened by 4 bases and J by 6 bases, with 9 bases between the two germline ends. The length of the CDR3 is 13 residues. Germline CDR1 reads MRHNA; CDR2 reads SNTAGT. The CDR3 reads CASSAGEPGELFF. CDR3 DNA: TGTGCCAGCAGTGCCGGGGAACCCGGGGAGCTGTTTTTT.

This chain links TRBV6-5 with TRBJ1-2; the D is unclear. The germline CDR1 and CDR2 sequences are MNHEY and SVGAGI. V lost 7 bases, J lost 5 bases, and 11 bases lay in between. The CDR3 spans 12 residues. The chain's CDR3 is CASTLNGYGYTF. The DNA of the CDR3 is TGTGCCAGCACGCTGAACGGATATGGCTACACCTTC.

This clone was picked up one time. In the same sample, other DNA sequences code for this CDR3. The V call is TRBV2, the J call TRBJ1-6; D unresolved. The CDR3 has 11 residues. V lost 4 bases, J lost 10 bases, and 5 bases lay in between. Germline values: CDR1 SNHLY, CDR2 FYNNEI. The chain's CDR3 is CASSGNSPLHF. The CDR3 nucleotides read TGTGCCAGCAGTGGGAACTCACCCCTCCACTTT. The full variable domain, rest sourced from reference TRBV2 and TRBJ1-6, is EPEVTQTPSHQVTQMGQEVILRCVPISNHLYFYWYRQILGQKVEFLVSFYNNEISEKSEIFDDQFSVERPDGSNFTLKIRSTKLEDSAMYFCASSGNSPLHFGNGTRLTVT.

The chain couples TRBV6-4 to TRBJ2-7, with 7 positions matching TRBD2. The length of the CDR3 is 13 residues. Looked up from germline, CDR1 is MRHNA and CDR2 is SNTAGT. V gave up 2 bases and J gave up 8 bases; unmatched junction bases: 6. CDR3 sequence reads: CASSDQAGYKQYF. CDR3 DNA: TGTGCCAGCAGTGACCAAGCGGGATACAAGCAGTACTTC.

The chain recombines TRBV4-2 with TRBJ1-4, with a tentative D call TRBD1 (5 bases). The V end was cut by 1 base, the J end by 0 bases, with 9 bases between. This CDR3 comprises 16 residues. In germline, CDR1 is LGHNA, CDR2 YNFKEQ. The CDR3 DNA follows: TGTGCCAGCAGCCAAGGAGCGGGGGCAACTAATGAAAAACTGTTTTTT. This translates into CASSQGAGATNEKLFF.

Only one count was recorded for this clone. The J gene is TRBJ1-2, the V gene TRBV13; D is unresolved. CDR3 length equals 14 residues. Germline V lookup: CDR1 PRHDT, CDR2 FYEKMQ (reference sequence). Trimming cost V 7 bases and J 2 bases, with 14 bases left between them. CDR3 region: CASTETGRNYGYTF. CDR3 in DNA: TGTGCCAGCACTGAAACCGGGAGAAACTATGGCTACACCTTC. Looking up the rest from reference TRBV13 and TRBJ1-2 gives the full variable domain: AAGVIQSPRHLIKEKRETATLKCYPIPRHDTVYWYQQGPGQDPQFLISFYEKMQSDKGSIPDRFSAQQFSDYHSELNMSSLELGDSALYFCASTETGRNYGYTFGSGTRLTVV.

The chain employs TRBV2 and TRBJ1-2; perhaps TRBD1 as D (6 bases). The CDR3 totals 12 residues. CDR1 is SNHLY, CDR2 FYNNEI, per germline. Trimming took off 8 bases at V and 5 bases at J, with 12 bases between the two ends. The CDR3 is CASGEGTYGYTF. DNA for the CDR3: TGTGCCAGCGGGGAGGGGACATATGGCTACACCTTC.